The 21 T cell receptor beta chains in this list originate from one sample, sequenced in a study of blood T cell repertoires in COVID-19. Some clones are missing from TCRdb's copy, which holds only in-frame ones; the method was immunoSEQ multiplex PCR. The sample lists over 150,000 clones, 91% seen once, with 0.5% to 0.55% in the top ten. The sample comprised peripheral blood. The receptors were sampled from a man aged 50 to 60 with acute or convalescent COVID-19.

The chain combines TRBV30 with TRBJ2-7; D possibly corresponds to TRBD1 (5 bases). Germline CDR1 reads GTSNPN; CDR2 reads SVGIG (reference sequence). The CDR3 consists of 13 residues. Between the trimmed V and J ends, which lost 1 base and 5 bases, there was a span of 12 bases. As DNA, the CDR3 is TGTGCCTGGAGTGGACAGCCTTCTAACGAGCAGTACTTC. Its protein is CAWSGQPSNEQYF.

The chain combines TRBV29-1 with TRBJ2-2; weak D call: TRBD1 (6 bases). The germline V gene encodes CDR1 SQVTM and CDR2 ANQGSEA. The V end was cut by 1 base, the J end by 6 bases, with 12 bases between. The CDR3 sequence is 14 residues long. The CDR3 coding sequence is TGCAGCGTTGAAGTTCACAGGGAAGCCGGGGAGCTGTTTTTT. This sequence encodes CSVEVHREAGELFF.

V and J are TRBV10-2 and TRBJ2-1, with 11 bases that match TRBD2. Germline CDR1 reads WSHSY; CDR2 reads SAAADI. This CDR3 is 14 amino acids long. V was clipped by 6 bases and J by 8 bases; unmatched bases: 6. CDR3 in DNA: TGCGCCAGCAGGAAACAACTAGCGGGAGATGAGCAGTTCTTC. This gives the protein CASRKQLAGDEQFF.

The V and J genes are TRBV10-3 and TRBJ1-1; weak D call: TRBD1 (6 bases). CDR1 and CDR2 from the germline V gene are ENHRY and SYGVKD. The CDR3 runs 14 residues. Trimming removed 6 bases at V and 0 bases at J, with 11 bases between. The CDR3 here is CAISPDSLNTEAFF. The DNA of the CDR3 is TGTGCCATCAGCCCGGACAGCCTGAACACTGAAGCTTTCTTT.

This chain connects TRBV5-8 to TRBJ2-7; 7 bases fit TRBD1. Per germline, CDR1 SGHTS and CDR2 YDEGEE. The CDR3 runs 12 residues. Trimming at V came to 6 bases and at J to 7 bases, leaving 7 bases not matched to a gene. Here the CDR3 reads CASTVPGGEQYV. The DNA for the CDR3 is TGTGCCAGCACCGTGCCAGGGGGAGAGCAGTACGTC.

The chain couples TRBV15 to TRBJ2-5, with TRBD1 matching over 9 bases. CDR1 is LNHNV, CDR2 YYDKDF, per germline (reference sequence). With V trimmed by 4 bases and J by 3 bases, 3 bases remained unmatched. The CDR3 is made up of 14 amino acids. CDR3 loop: CATSTGQGEETQYF. CDR3 in DNA: TGTGCCACCAGCACGGGACAGGGAGAAGAGACCCAGTACTTC.

V usage is TRBV7-8 and J usage is TRBJ1-6; D is unclear. Germline CDR1 and CDR2: SGHVS and FQNEAQ. The CDR3 is made up of 12 amino acids. Trimming took off 5 bases at V and 7 bases at J, with 6 bases between the two ends. This chain's CDR3 is CASSVRNSPLHF. The DNA for the CDR3 is TGTGCCAGCAGCGTTCGGAATTCACCCCTCCACTTT.

The chain joins TRBV5-1 to TRBJ2-1, with TRBD2 as a possible D gene (6 bases). Trimming shortened V by 4 bases and J by 7 bases, and 15 bases separated the two germline ends. Germline V gene sequence: CDR1 SGHRS, CDR2 YFSETQ. CDR3 size: 14 residues. CDR3 region: CASSLAVEGNEQFF. CDR3 in DNA: TGCGCCAGCAGCCTGGCCGTGGAGGGGAATGAGCAGTTCTTC.

This rearrangement joins TRBV5-4 to TRBJ2-5; no reliable D call. Per germline, CDR1 SGHNT and CDR2 YYREEE (reference sequence). The CDR3 is 14 residues long. V lost 4 bases, J lost 5 bases, and 15 bases lay in between. DNA for the CDR3: TGTGCCAGCAGCATTGCGGCTAGTTTGGAGACCCAGTACTTC. Amino acid sequence: CASSIAASLETQYF.

The chain links TRBV5-1 to TRBJ1-1; tentatively, D is TRBD1 (5 bases). Germline assignment: CDR1 SGHRS and CDR2 YFSETQ. This CDR3 comprises 14 residues. The V end lost 0 bases, the J end lost 5 bases, and 11 bases lay between the germline ends. The CDR3 here is CASSLGQGLTEAFF. CDR3 DNA sequence: TGCGCCAGCAGCTTGGGGCAGGGACTTACTGAAGCTTTCTTT.

A few counts support this clone. The chain links TRBV7-8 to TRBJ1-6, with TRBD1 identical over 9 bases. Germline CDR1 reads SGHVS; CDR2 reads FQNEAQ. CDR3 size: 16 residues. Germline trimming cut 0 bases from V and 10 bases from J; bases unmatched to any gene: 7. The CDR3 bases are TGTGCCAGCAGCTTAGCGAGGACAGGGGCTTTGTCACCCCTCCACTTT. Its translation: CASSLARTGALSPLHF.

This chain connects TRBV27 to TRBJ2-7; D not certain. V lost 5 bases and J 3 bases, leaving 11 bases between the germline ends. The CDR3 is 13 residues long. Looked up from germline, CDR1 is MNHEY and CDR2 is SMNVEV (reference sequence). The CDR3 spells CASSPHGGYEQYF. CDR3 nucleotides: TGTGCCAGCAGTCCCCATGGCGGCTACGAGCAGTACTTC.

CDR3 nucleotide sequence: TGTGCCAGCAGCGGTCCGACTAGCGGGGGCTACGAGCAGTACTTC. It is translated as CASSGPTSGGYEQYF. The chain uses TRBV7-9 and TRBJ2-7; 12 nucleotides align to TRBD2. Germline-derived CDR1 and CDR2 are SEHNR and FQNEAQ (reference sequence). V lost 5 bases, J lost 3 bases, and 5 bases stayed unmatched. The length of the CDR3 is 15 residues.

The V gene is TRBV5-1, the J gene TRBJ2-2; TRBD1 is a possible D gene (5 bases). The V end lost 2 bases, the J end lost 3 bases, and 8 bases lay between the germline ends. Germline CDR1 and CDR2: SGHRS and YFSETQ. The CDR3 length is 14 residues. The CDR3 loop is CASSFDSDTGELFF. The CDR3 nucleotides are TGCGCCAGCAGCTTCGACAGTGACACCGGGGAGCTGTTTTTT.

The chain joins TRBV30 to TRBJ1-5; unclear D gene. CDR3 length: 13 residues. Per the germline V gene, CDR1 is GTSNPN and CDR2 is SVGIG (reference sequence). V shed 1 base and J shed 3 bases, with 7 bases lying between them. CDR3 in amino acids: CAWSARVNQPQHF. CDR3 DNA sequence: TGTGCCTGGAGTGCGAGGGTCAATCAGCCCCAGCATTTT.

This chain connects TRBV19 to TRBJ1-5, with 9 nucleotides matching TRBD1. V lost 1 base to trimming and J lost 11 bases; unmatched junction nucleotides: 6. The CDR3 runs 14 residues. Germline values: CDR1 LNHDA, CDR2 SQIVND (reference sequence). The CDR3 loop reads CASSIGTGALAQHF. CDR3 coding DNA: TGTGCCAGTAGTATAGGGACAGGGGCACTAGCCCAGCATTTT.

This clone was observed a handful of times. The V and J genes are TRBV12-5 and TRBJ2-2, with 11 nucleotides matching TRBD1. CDR3 length: 13 residues. V dropped 7 bases and J dropped 6; count of bases not matched to a gene: 1. CDR1 is LGHNT and CDR2 is FRNRAP in the germline V gene. This CDR3 reads CASAGQGAGELFF. The CDR3 nucleotides read TGTGCTAGTGCGGGACAGGGGGCCGGGGAGCTGTTTTTT.

This chain connects TRBV19 to TRBJ1-5; a possible D gene is TRBD1 (6 bases). Per germline, CDR1 LNHDA and CDR2 SQIVND (reference sequence). The V gene lost 4 bases and the J gene lost 6 bases, with 10 bases spanning the gap. The CDR3 runs to 13 residues. The CDR3 sequence: CASSTGAGQPQHF. CDR3 DNA sequence: TGTGCCAGTAGTACAGGGGCGGGTCAGCCCCAGCATTTT.

CDR3 nucleotide sequence: TGTGCCATCAGTGAGATCCTCGGGGACAGGGATAATGAGCAGTTCTTC. Protein: CAISEILGDRDNEQFF. The chain links TRBV10-3 to TRBJ2-1, with TRBD1 matching over 9 bases. Looked up from germline, CDR1 is ENHRY and CDR2 is SYGVKD. This CDR3 has 16 residues. The trim removed 2 bases at V and 7 bases at J, leaving 9 bases unmatched.

Of note for this clone: In the same sample, other DNA sequences code for this CDR3. The rearrangement links TRBV19 to TRBJ1-5; the match to TRBD1 covers 8 bases. The V segment lost 5 bases and the J segment 4 bases; nucleotides outside the gene matches: 4. This CDR3 has 14 amino acids. In germline, CDR1 is LNHDA, CDR2 SQIVND (reference sequence). CDR3 in DNA: TGTGCCAGTAGTGGGACAGGTGGGAATCAGCCCCAGCATTTT. Amino acid sequence: CASSGTGGNQPQHF.

This chain links TRBV11-2 with TRBJ1-1; 8 bases match TRBD1. The ends lost 6 bases at V and 7 bases at J; junction bases unmatched: 13. Per the germline V gene, CDR1 is SGHAT and CDR2 is FQNNGV. The CDR3 length is 15 residues. For the CDR3, the DNA is TGTGCCAGCAGACAACCAGGGGGCTCCACCATTGAAGCTTTCTTT. This translates into CASRQPGGSTIEAFF. Drawing the rest from reference TRBV11-2 and TRBJ1-1, the complete variable domain is EAGVAQSPRYKIIEKRQSVAFWCNPISGHATLYWYQQILGQGPKLLIQFQNNGVVDDSQLPKDRFSAERLKGVDSTLKIQPAKLEDSAVYLCASRQPGGSTIEAFFGQGTRLTVV.